This T cell receptor (beta chain) was documented in a study of blood T cell repertoires in COVID-19. Measured with immunoSEQ multiplex PCR; TCRdb has only the in-frame clones, and not every one. Here the sample spans hundreds of thousands of clones, 86% being singletons. This CDR3 comprises 13 residues. The germline gives CDR1 SGHRS, CDR2 YFSETQ. Trimming shortened V by 2 bases and J by 0 bases, and 6 bases separated the two germline ends. Which cohort a participant joined came from the clinical history participants gave. Before they entered the study, exposed participants had met a COVID-19 case within 2 weeks.

This TCR derives from a woman between 25 and 40 years old who had been exposed to COVID-19. The chain uses TRBV5-1 and TRBJ2-7; D might be TRBD2 (5 bases). The material sequenced was PBMCs or T cells enriched from blood (not recorded which). The CDR3 region is CASSFSDSYEQYF. CDR3 DNA sequence: TGCGCCAGCAGCTTTAGCGACTCCTACGAGCAGTACTTC.